A single sample gave rise to the 18 T cell receptor beta chains below, sequenced in a study of shared clonotypes between healthy human individuals. Sequenced by immunoSEQ multiplex PCR; TCRdb stores in-frame clones only, minus some. The sample lists around 980,000 clones, about four fifths seen once, with 0.5% to 0.65% in the top ten. Sequenced: memory CD4+ T cells from PBMCs. The sample's subset: CD45RA-negative fraction. The receptor source for this set is a man aged 18 to 30 in good health. Some clones in this sample may be carry-over from other donors' samples.

J is TRBJ2-7 and V is TRBV20-1; D remains unclear. Trimming left V 6 bases short and J 7 bases short, with 13 bases between. The CDR3 contains 11 residues. The germline CDR1 and CDR2 sequences are DFQATT and SNEGSKA (reference sequence). The CDR3 protein is CSAAAPREQYF. The CDR3 region has the DNA TGCAGTGCCGCCGCCCCCCGGGAGCAGTACTTC.

V is TRBV7-2 and J is TRBJ2-3; D is undetermined. The CDR3 runs 14 residues. The germline gives CDR1 SGHTA, CDR2 FQGNSA. The V and J ends lost 0 bases and 6 bases respectively, with 10 bases between them. The CDR3 DNA reads TGTGCCAGCAGCTTAGCTGTAAGCAGTGATACGCAGTATTTT. Translated, it gives CASSLAVSSDTQYF. Variable domain in full (rest from reference TRBV7-2 and TRBJ2-3): GAGVSQSPSNKVTEKGKDVELRCDPISGHTALYWYRQSLGQGLEFLIYFQGNSAPDKSGLPSDRFSAERTGGSVSTLTIQRTQQEDSAVYLCASSLAVSSDTQYFGPGTRLTVL.

The chain is built from TRBV2 and TRBJ1-4, with D uncertain. The V end lost 5 bases, the J end lost 8 bases, and 9 bases lay between the germline ends. The CDR3 totals 12 residues. The V gene's germline CDR1 is SNHLY and CDR2 FYNNEI. The CDR3 region is CASSWVKEKLFF. The DNA for the CDR3 is TGTGCCAGCAGTTGGGTGAAGGAAAAACTGTTTTTT. Full variable domain (remainder filled in from reference TRBV2 and TRBJ1-4): EPEVTQTPSHQVTQMGQEVILRCVPISNHLYFYWYRQILGQKVEFLVSFYNNEISEKSEIFDDQFSVERPDGSNFTLKIRSTKLEDSAMYFCASSWVKEKLFFGSGTQLSVL.

The chain recombines TRBV27 with TRBJ1-1, with D possibly being TRBD1 (6 bases). The germline V gene has CDR1 MNHEY and CDR2 SMNVEV (reference sequence). The CDR3 is 17 amino acids. Trimming took 1 base from V and 1 from J, leaving 16 bases between them. The CDR3 DNA sequence: TGTGCCAGCAGTTTATTTCGGGACACGAAGGGGAACACTGAAGCTTTCTTT. Protein sequence: CASSLFRDTKGNTEAFF.

V gene TRBV6-4 combines with J gene TRBJ1-4; no definite D call. Looked up from germline, CDR1 is MRHNA and CDR2 is SNTAGT. The CDR3 runs 13 residues. Between the trimmed V and J ends, which lost 3 bases and 8 bases, there was a span of 10 bases. CDR3 loop: CASSEYVGEKLFF. The CDR3 DNA sequence: TGTGCCAGCAGTGAATACGTGGGAGAAAAACTGTTTTTT.

The chain combines TRBV5-1 with TRBJ2-7; perhaps TRBD1 as D (6 bases). The CDR3 sequence is 14 residues long. With 1 base removed from V and 3 bases from J, the gap between germline ends came to 11 bases. Per the germline V gene, CDR1 is SGHRS and CDR2 is YFSETQ. The CDR3 here is CASSLSQGYYEQYF. CDR3 coding DNA: TGCGCCAGCAGCTTGAGCCAGGGGTACTACGAGCAGTACTTC.

This sequence joins TRBV18 and TRBJ2-7; TRBD2 matches 9 bases. CDR3 length: 14 amino acids. With 5 bases clipped from V and 2 bases from J, the junction kept 4 bases outside the gene matches. CDR1 is KGHSH, CDR2 LQKENI, per germline. CDR3 residues: CASSRLAEPYEQYF. The CDR3 nucleotides are TGTGCCAGCTCAAGACTAGCGGAACCCTACGAGCAGTACTTC.

This sequence joins TRBV28 and TRBJ2-6; no clear D gene. V was shortened by 2 bases and J by 1 base, with 6 bases between the two germline ends. The CDR3 covers 15 residues. Germline CDR1 is MDHEN and CDR2 is SYDVKM. In DNA, the CDR3 is TGTGCCAGCAGTTTACCGCGGTCTGGGGCCAACGTCCTGACTTTC. It encodes CASSLPRSGANVLTF. Together with reference TRBV28 and TRBJ2-6, the CDR3 gives the full variable domain: DVKVTQSSRYLVKRTGEKVFLECVQDMDHENMFWYRQDPGLGLRLIYFSYDVKMKEKGDIPEGYSVSREKKERFSLILESASTNQTSMYLCASSLPRSGANVLTFGAGSRLTVL.

In this sample, this clone turned up a few times. One base away lies a much larger clone, so this may be a sequencing read error. Here the CDR3 reads CASSPPDPSIQYF. CDR3 DNA: TGCGCCAGCAGCCCTCCCGATCCATCGATCCAGTACTTC. V is TRBV4-1 and J is TRBJ2-5; D unclear. Between the trimmed V and J ends, which lost 4 bases and 10 bases, there was a span of 16 bases. The length of the CDR3 is 13 residues. Germline assignment: CDR1 MGHRA and CDR2 YSYEKL.

This rearrangement joins TRBV11-2 to TRBJ1-5, with D hard to call. The germline V gene encodes CDR1 SGHAT and CDR2 FQNNGV. V was trimmed by 0 bases and J by 4 bases, leaving 7 bases between them. The CDR3 totals 14 residues. CDR3 in DNA: TGTGCCAGCAGCTTAGATATAATGAATCAGCCCCAGCATTTT. Protein product: CASSLDIMNQPQHF.

The CDR3 loop is CASSFGRVSGANVLTF. CDR3 nucleotide sequence: TGTGCCAGCAGTTTCGGCAGGGTCTCTGGGGCCAACGTCCTGACTTTC. The rearrangement uses TRBV28 and TRBJ2-6; TRBD1 might be the D (5 bases). V was cut by 3 bases and J by 0 bases, with 9 bases left in between. The CDR3 is 16 amino acids. Germline-derived CDR1 and CDR2 are MDHEN and SYDVKM.

This chain connects TRBV7-2 to TRBJ2-1; 8 positions agree with TRBD1. This CDR3 is 16 amino acids long. Germline trimming cut 4 bases from V and 7 bases from J; bases unmatched to any gene: 12. Germline values: CDR1 SGHTA, CDR2 FQGNSA. For the CDR3, the DNA is TGTGCCAGCAGCTCCCGGGGAGGACAGGGTTGGAATGAGCAGTTCTTC. Translated: CASSSRGGQGWNEQFF.

The chain employs TRBV9 and TRBJ2-5; D is uncertain. With 4 bases removed from V and 5 bases from J, the gap between germline ends came to 12 bases. Germline CDR1 SGDLS, CDR2 YYNGEE. This CDR3 spans 13 amino acids. CDR3 residues: CASSRIREETQYF. The CDR3 coding sequence is TGTGCCAGCAGCCGCATTAGAGAGGAGACCCAGTACTTC.

The chain links TRBV4-2 to TRBJ1-1; 9 nucleotides align to TRBD1. Germline values: CDR1 LGHNA, CDR2 YNFKEQ. CDR3 length: 15 amino acids. Unmatched junction bases numbered 4, after V lost 4 bases and J lost 1 base. CDR3 coding DNA: TGTGCCAGCAGCCCCTCGACAGGGGGGAACACTGAAGCTTTCTTT. The encoded protein is CASSPSTGGNTEAFF.

The rearrangement uses TRBV27 and TRBJ2-7, with TRBD2 matching over 9 bases. Germline CDR1 and CDR2: MNHEY and SMNVEV (reference sequence). The length of the CDR3 is 17 residues. V trimming: 8 bases; J trimming: 3 bases; junction bases outside the gene matches: 17. The CDR3 region has the DNA TGTGCCAGCCCTACCGGGACTAGCTTCACCCTCGACTACGAGCAGTACTTC. Protein sequence: CASPTGTSFTLDYEQYF.

This rearrangement joins TRBV7-2 to TRBJ2-1, with D unresolved. Germline V CDR1 and CDR2: SGHTA, FQGNSA. The CDR3 sequence is 14 residues long. Between the trimmed V and J ends, which lost 1 base and 10 bases, there was a span of 14 bases. The CDR3 loop reads CASSLGPMGWEQFF. CDR3 sequence (DNA): TGTGCCAGCAGCTTAGGCCCGATGGGTTGGGAGCAGTTCTTC.

The chain joins TRBV5-1 to TRBJ2-1; the D is unclear. This CDR3 spans 14 amino acids. Deletions cut 3 bases from V and 0 bases from J, with 7 bases between. Germline V gene lookup returns CDR1 SGHRS and CDR2 YFSETQ. The CDR3, as DNA: TGCGCCAGCAGCTCCCCAGGCTCCTACAATGAGCAGTTCTTC. This encodes CASSSPGSYNEQFF.

The chain uses TRBV5-1 and TRBJ1-2; maybe TRBD1 (5 bases). Germline V gene sequence: CDR1 SGHRS, CDR2 YFSETQ. Between the trimmed V and J ends, which lost 8 bases and 8 bases, there was a span of 19 bases. The CDR3 has 13 amino acids. In nucleotides, the CDR3 is TGCGCCAGTGCTGGGGGACCCCTTAGCGGCTACACCTTC. It specifies CASAGGPLSGYTF. The entire variable domain, with the rest obtained from reference TRBV5-1 and TRBJ1-2, is as follows: KAGVTQTPRYLIKTRGQQVTLSCSPISGHRSVSWYQQTPGQGLQFLFEYFSETQRNKGNFPGRFSGRQFSNSRSEMNVSTLELGDSALYLCASAGGPLSGYTFGSGTRLTVV.